This T cell receptor beta chain was documented in a study of shared clonotypes between healthy human individuals. Findings and caveats of the study: The study generally estimated greater richness for naive than memory subsets.

The CDR3 length is 14 residues. Germline CDR1 and CDR2: SNHLY and FYNNEI. Trimming cost V 7 bases and J 5 bases, with 14 bases left between them. Original handling: As immunoSEQ supplied junction-only sequences (without quality scores), filtering differed. The assay was immunoSEQ multiplex PCR, and TCRdb's table has in-frame clones only and misses some. V, J and clone size are taken as reported in that table, and D and trimming were inferred from the DNA itself. The sample has 1.4 million or so clones, 97% to 99% seen once. As for this clone: Its antigen is unknown.

The sample comprised naive CD4+ T cells sorted from blood. Described subset: CD45RA+ positively selected. The V call is TRBV2, the J call TRBJ2-2; no reliable D call. This receptor was identified in a young man in good health. This CDR3 reads CASMSLLTTGELFF. CDR3 bases: TGTGCCAGCATGAGTCTACTCACTACCGGGGAGCTGTTTTTT.